This TCR beta chain is from a study of blood T cells in healthy people across ages. Overall study findings and caveats: Strongly correlated with naive T cell percentage was TCR beta diversity. Donors of long life had a larger count of naive CD4+ cells and greater diversity than aged donors.

Using a J-beta primer mix together with a sample-barcoded 5' primer, a second PCR was run for roughly 6 to 11 cycles. One entry per CDR3 protein, called by TCRdb with MiXCR from the 5' RACE reads. The sample has fewer than 800,000 distinct CDR3 sequences; roughly 25% are singletons. As for this clonotype: The antigen remains unidentified.

Trimming at V came to 4 bases and at J to 4 bases, leaving 4 bases not matched to a gene. The CDR3 is 13 amino acids. These data were also reused for a study on T cells of mothers and their children. That investigation notes: Three healthy Caucasian mothers served as donors, and their six children did as well. The TCR beta CDR3 read count exceeded 9 million for each mother and was approximately 3 million for each child.

The clonotype was recovered from a boy aged 5-17 years in good health. This sequence joins TRBV12-3 or TRBV12-4 and TRBJ2-7; 7 bases are a match to TRBD1. The source material was blood. The CDR3 nucleotides are TGTGCCAGCAGTTGGGGGACAGATTACGAGCAGTACTTC. Translated, it gives CASSWGTDYEQYF.